This T cell receptor (beta chain) was recovered during a study of response to subunit inactivated influenza vaccine. Study findings and constraints: T cells newly recruited by each seasonal influenza vaccination are few, the authors suggested.

Trimming took off 2 bases at V and 3 bases at J, with 11 bases between the two ends. The CDR3 loop spans 15 amino acids. Germline V gene lookup returns CDR1 SGHTA and CDR2 FQGTGA. TCRdb called the RT-PCR reads again in MiXCR, with one record for every CDR3 protein. The table shows about half a million distinct CDR3 sequences, with about 25% occurring only once. This clonotype occurred a few times. Its antigen is not identified. The rearrangement links TRBV7-3 to TRBJ2-1; a weak D match, TRBD1 (6 bases). The sequencing here drew on CD4+ T cells sorted from PBMCs, taken more than 4 days after vaccination. This clonotype originated in a man between 50 and 59 years old who received an inactivated influenza vaccine. CDR3 DNA: TGTGCCAGCAGCTTACTGGGGGCGGACTACAATGAGCAGTTCTTC. It is translated as CASSLLGADYNEQFF. Supplemented by reference TRBV7-3 and TRBJ2-1, the full variable domain reads GAGVSQTPSNKVTEKGKYVELRCDPISGHTALYWYRQSLGQGPEFLIYFQGTGAADDSGLPNDRFFAVRPEGSVSTLKIQRTERGDSAVYLCASSLLGADYNEQFFGPGTRLTVL.